These 2 T cell receptor beta chains were all obtained from the same sample, sequenced in a study of T-cell memory formation after mild COVID-19. TCRdb passed the 5' RACE reads through MiXCR, listing each CDR3 protein once. The table records about 400,000 distinct CDR3 sequences, 24% of them present only once. The sequencing sample was made of PBMCs or a T cell subset sorted from them (not recorded which). The receptors were gathered from an adult woman who had mild COVID-19 (a few samples of this study predate the infection). Cell type and time point are not known.

In its sample, this clonotype was seen a few times. The chain employs TRBV20-1 and TRBJ2-3, with 10 bases aligning to TRBD2. V dropped 0 bases and J dropped 5; count of bases not matched to a gene: 11. The germline CDR1 and CDR2 sequences are DFQATT and SNEGSKA (reference sequence). The CDR3 spans 17 residues. The CDR3 spells CSARDGASGGWGDTQYF. The CDR3 DNA reads as TGCAGTGCTAGAGATGGAGCTAGCGGGGGCTGGGGAGATACGCAGTATTTT.

This clonotype was seen only a few times. The genes are TRBV6-4 and TRBJ2-3; a possible D gene is TRBD1 (5 bases). The V end lost 4 bases, the J end lost 2 bases, and 10 bases lay between the germline ends. This CDR3 contains 14 residues. Germline CDR1 is MRHNA and CDR2 is SNTAGT. For the CDR3, the DNA is TGTGCCAGCAGTGTTGACAGATACACAGATACGCAGTATTTT. This translates into CASSVDRYTDTQYF.